This paragraph covers one T cell receptor beta chain sequence. Its recognized antigen is unknown. Base quality data are lacking; no much larger clone is found one base away. The trial excluded patients who had a history of autoimmune disease or who were on systemic immunosuppression. Peripheral blood for TCR sequencing was collected from all dose cohorts at baseline, on cycle 4 day 1, and on cycle 7 day 1. The samples were taken from a phase I, first-in-human, multicenter, open-label dose-escalation trial of ivuxolimab. The trial enrolled adults with locally advanced or metastatic head and neck squamous cell, hepatocellular, melanoma or renal cell carcinoma. Before TCR sequencing, CD4+ and CD8+ T cells were separately sorted from peripheral blood. V was cut back by 5 bases and J by 4 bases, leaving a gap of 8 bases between them. There are 13 amino acids in the CDR3, from cysteine to phenylalanine inclusive. Only the CDR3 part of the read is kept: 39 bases, read in frame from the first base. Via the germline V gene (reference sequence), CDR1 is SSHAT and CDR2 FNYEAQ.

This sample is part of a study of OX40 agonist ivuxolimab in advanced cancers. For context, the study as a whole: Ivuxolimab was a fully human IgG2 agonistic monoclonal antibody targeting the costimulatory receptor OX40 (CD134). Intravenous ivuxolimab was administered to patients every 2 weeks at six dose levels: 0.01, 0.1, 0.3, 1.5, 3 and 10 mg/kg. Of the 50 to 55 patients in dose escalation, about 20 had hepatocellular carcinoma, approximately 15 had melanoma, 9 had renal cell carcinoma and 9 had head and neck cancer. A male proportion of roughly 80% and a mean age of 60 years, ranging from roughly 20 to 80, were recorded for the dose-escalation cohort. Patients were allowed to have had prior anti-PD-1, anti-PD-L1 or anti-CTLA-4 therapy, and approximately 40% of the dose-escalation patients had been treated with checkpoint inhibitors. Partial responses occurred in three dose-escalation patients, of whom one had hepatocellular carcinoma and two had cutaneous melanoma. Peripheral TCRbeta sequencing aimed to test whether ivuxolimab altered TCR sequence diversity and caused clonal T-cell expansion. The monotherapy dose-escalation portion (N ≈ 52 patients) of the phase I ivuxolimab trial is reported in the paper. What the research found in general, with its limitations: In partial responders in the 0.1-3.0 mg/kg groups, normalized peripheral clonal expansion was found to be among the lowest, especially among CD8+ T cells. Low levels of normalized T-cell clonal expansion were also seen in some nonresponding patients. At doses of 0.1 to 3.0 mg/kg, clonal expansion of both CD4+ and CD8+ blood T cells was observed from baseline to week 6. After ivuxolimab, expanded clones were on average more numerous among CD8+ T cells than among CD4+ T cells. Antigen specificity was not determined for the clonally expanded peripheral T cells.

Genomic DNA was extracted from sorted cells for sequencing of the TCRbeta CDR3 region. The immunoSEQ Assay was used to sequence the TCRbeta CDR3 regions. In TCRdb, the immuneACCESS table is reduced to in-frame sequences with V and J assigned. These tables do not hold every clone; where another copy was compared, an unresolved V gene accounts for under half, and the others remain unexplained. This sample comprises more than 45,000 clones, around four fifths of them detected only once. The ten biggest clones cover 0.75% of the sample. This clonotype was sampled from an adult with an advanced solid tumor such as melanoma, head and neck, liver or kidney cancer. Here the sequenced sample was CD4+ or CD8+ T cells sorted from blood, taken in a trial of the OX40 agonist ivuxolimab. The rearrangement combines TRBV7-7 with TRBJ2-2, with the D segment identity uncertain. CDR3 region: CASSMDLTGELFF. In nucleotide form, the sequence is TGTGCCAGCAGCATGGACCTCACCGGGGAGCTGTTTTTT.